The 19 T cell receptor beta chains listed next were all sequenced from one sample in a study of blood T cell repertoires in COVID-19. This table comes from immunoSEQ multiplex PCR, and its TCRdb copy is limited to in-frame clones, with some not included. In the table there are 160,000 or so clones, about 80% of which are singletons. The material sequenced was peripheral blood. The receptor source for this set is a man aged 70 or older who had recovered from COVID-19.

The chain is built from TRBV19 and TRBJ1-2, with 8 bases fitting TRBD1. Trimming at V came to 6 bases and at J to 8 bases, leaving 8 bases not matched to a gene. The CDR3 spans 13 residues. Germline loops: CDR1 LNHDA, CDR2 SQIVND (reference sequence). The CDR3 nucleotides are TGTGCCAGTAGGCCTGACAGGGGAGAGGGCTACACCTTC. Its translation is CASRPDRGEGYTF.

The J gene is TRBJ2-7, the V gene TRBV30, with TRBD2 matching over 8 bases. The CDR3 runs 14 residues. With 3 bases clipped from V and 7 bases from J, the junction kept 11 bases outside the gene matches. Germline CDR1 and CDR2: GTSNPN and SVGIG (reference sequence). The CDR3 DNA reads as TGTGCCTGGAGGCCGGGGGGCGGGAGGTGGGAGCAGTACTTC. Protein sequence: CAWRPGGGRWEQYF.

The chain carries TRBV6-2 or TRBV6-3 and TRBJ1-4; the match to TRBD1 covers 8 bases. The CDR3 extends over 14 amino acids. Looked up from germline, CDR1 is MNHEY and CDR2 is SVGEGT. The trim removed 6 bases at V and 9 bases at J, leaving 9 bases unmatched. The CDR3 DNA sequence: TGTGCCAGCAGCCGGACAGGGTCAGAACAAAAACTGTTTTTT. Its translation is CASSRTGSEQKLFF.

CDR3 region: CASSFGEENYGYTF. The CDR3 nucleotides are TGCGCCAGCAGCTTTGGTGAGGAAAACTATGGCTACACCTTC. This chain links TRBV5-1 with TRBJ1-2; unclear D gene. Germline CDR1 and CDR2: SGHRS and YFSETQ. The ends were cut back, 2 bases at V and 2 bases at J, with 10 bases in the middle. The CDR3 contains 14 residues.

The chain combines TRBV5-8 with TRBJ2-5; 10 nucleotides line up with TRBD2. CDR1 is SGHTS, CDR2 YDEGEE, per germline. Germline trimming cut 0 bases from V and 2 bases from J; bases unmatched to any gene: 1. There are 15 residues in the CDR3. The CDR3 region has the DNA TGTGCCAGCAGCTTGGGGACTAGCGGTCAAGAGACCCAGTACTTC. Amino acid sequence: CASSLGTSGQETQYF.

The V gene is TRBV5-4, the J gene TRBJ2-1; maybe TRBD1 (6 bases). The V and J ends lost 4 bases and 0 bases respectively, with 11 bases between them. Germline V gene lookup returns CDR1 SGHNT and CDR2 YYREEE (reference sequence). This CDR3 is 15 amino acids long. CDR3 DNA: TGTGCCAGCAGCCCGGGACACAACTCCTACAATGAGCAGTTCTTC. Its translation is CASSPGHNSYNEQFF.

V gene TRBV10-3 combines with J gene TRBJ2-7; 10 bases align to TRBD2. This CDR3 comprises 15 residues. Per the germline V gene, CDR1 is ENHRY and CDR2 is SYGVKD. J gave up 2 bases and V 3 bases, and 4 bases lay outside the gene matches. The CDR3 DNA is TGTGCCATCAGTGACGGCCTAGCGGGGGCCTACGAGCAGTACTTC. Amino acids: CAISDGLAGAYEQYF.

The V and J genes are TRBV5-1 and TRBJ1-4; 8 nucleotides agree with TRBD1. Per the germline V gene, CDR1 is SGHRS and CDR2 is YFSETQ. This CDR3 is 14 amino acids long. V lost 4 bases and J lost 7; bases outside the gene matches: 6. Here the CDR3 reads CASSIGQGSEKLFF. The DNA of the CDR3 is TGCGCCAGCAGCATCGGACAGGGCTCTGAAAAACTGTTTTTT.

This clone occurred once. V usage is TRBV6-6 and J usage is TRBJ2-2; 11 nucleotides agree with TRBD2. The CDR3 covers 16 residues. CDR1 is MNHNY and CDR2 is SVGAGI in the germline V gene (reference sequence). V was pared by 4 bases and J by 5 bases, with 6 bases of the junction left unmatched. In DNA form, the CDR3 reads TGTGCCAGCAGTTCCCACAGACTAGCGGGAACCGGGGAGCTGTTTTTT. This gives the protein CASSSHRLAGTGELFF.

V and J are TRBV9 and TRBJ2-1; 11 bases are shared with TRBD2. The CDR3 consists of 14 residues. Germline CDR1 reads SGDLS; CDR2 reads YYNGEE. V shed 5 bases, J shed 5 bases, and the junction held 3 bases outside the gene matches. The CDR3 spells CASSGTSGDNEQFF. DNA of the CDR3: TGTGCCAGCAGTGGGACTAGCGGAGACAATGAGCAGTTCTTC.

This sequence joins TRBV6-5 and TRBJ1-1; no definite D call. Between the trimmed V and J ends, which lost 0 bases and 0 bases, there was a span of 8 bases. CDR3 length: 15 residues. Germline CDR1 and CDR2: MNHEY and SVGAGI. In DNA form, the CDR3 reads TGTGCCAGCAGTTACTCAATGGGCTTGAACACTGAAGCTTTCTTT. It yields the protein CASSYSMGLNTEAFF.

A single count supports this clone. The chain uses TRBV24-1 and TRBJ2-7; D is perhaps TRBD2 (6 bases). The CDR3 contains 14 residues. Trimming pared 8 bases from V and 5 bases from J, leaving 18 bases between. Germline loops: CDR1 KGHDR, CDR2 SFDVKD. DNA of the CDR3: TGTGCCACCACCCCGGGGACTCCCCGTGACGAGCAGTACTTC. It yields the protein CATTPGTPRDEQYF.

This clone was recorded only once. This rearrangement joins TRBV15 to TRBJ2-5; D is unresolved. Germline values: CDR1 LNHNV, CDR2 YYDKDF (reference sequence). The ends were cut back, 1 base at V and 5 bases at J, with 8 bases in the middle. This CDR3 region has 13 residues. CDR3 sequence (DNA): TGTGCCACCAGCAGAGGGAGTTTCGAGACCCAGTACTTC. Its protein is CATSRGSFETQYF.

The rearrangement joins TRBV3-1 (or the pseudogene TRBV3-2) to TRBJ1-6; D is possibly TRBD1 (6 bases). The germline V and J ends were trimmed by 3 bases and 8 bases, with 14 bases remaining between them. This CDR3 spans 15 amino acids. CDR1 is LGHDT, CDR2 YNNKEL, per germline (reference sequence). The CDR3 is CASSHRGTTDSPLHF. CDR3 DNA: TGTGCCAGCAGCCATAGAGGGACAACCGATTCACCCCTCCACTTT.

The chain links TRBV3-1 (or the pseudogene TRBV3-2) to TRBJ2-3, with 10 bases fitting TRBD2. The CDR3 loop spans 15 amino acids. Germline loops: CDR1 LGHDT, CDR2 YNNKEL (reference sequence). The junction had 6 bases not matched to a gene; V was cut back by 4 bases and J by 5 bases. CDR3 residues: CASSPVAGGGDTQYF. The CDR3 bases are TGTGCCAGCAGCCCGGTAGCGGGAGGAGGAGATACGCAGTATTTT.

The chain couples TRBV3-1 (or the pseudogene TRBV3-2) to TRBJ2-7; 10 bases are shared with TRBD1. V trimming: 3 bases; J trimming: 4 bases; junction bases outside the gene matches: 0. CDR1 is LGHDT and CDR2 is YNNKEL in the germline V gene (reference sequence). This CDR3 contains 13 residues. CDR3 in DNA: TGTGCCAGCAGCCAGGGACAGGGGTACGAGCAGTACTTC. It yields the protein CASSQGQGYEQYF.

For the CDR3, the DNA is TGTGCCAGCAGTGATATTTTGCGGGAGCGGACCGGGGAGCTGTTTTTT. Translating gives CASSDILRERTGELFF. V gene TRBV27 combines with J gene TRBJ2-2; TRBD2 aligns across 7 bases. From germline, CDR1 is MNHEY and CDR2 SMNVEV (reference sequence). CDR3 length: 16 residues. V shed 5 bases and J 5 bases; nucleotides not matched to a gene: 11.

A few counts support this clone. The gene calls are TRBV6-1 and TRBJ1-6; D unclear. The CDR3 runs 15 residues. Looked up from germline, CDR1 is MNHNS and CDR2 is SASEGT. V shed 2 bases and J shed 7 bases, with 12 bases lying between them. The CDR3 reads CASSEFKRSNSPLHF. The DNA of the CDR3 is TGTGCCAGCAGTGAATTTAAACGGTCGAATTCACCCCTCCACTTT.

CDR3 in DNA: TGTGCCAGCAGCCCCGGGGCTAGCGGGACTTCCTACGAGCAGTACTTC. It codes for CASSPGASGTSYEQYF. The chain recombines TRBV9 with TRBJ2-7, with TRBD2 matching 9 bases. This CDR3 has 16 residues. V gave up 4 bases and J gave up 1 base; unmatched junction bases: 9. The germline V gene has CDR1 SGDLS and CDR2 YYNGEE.